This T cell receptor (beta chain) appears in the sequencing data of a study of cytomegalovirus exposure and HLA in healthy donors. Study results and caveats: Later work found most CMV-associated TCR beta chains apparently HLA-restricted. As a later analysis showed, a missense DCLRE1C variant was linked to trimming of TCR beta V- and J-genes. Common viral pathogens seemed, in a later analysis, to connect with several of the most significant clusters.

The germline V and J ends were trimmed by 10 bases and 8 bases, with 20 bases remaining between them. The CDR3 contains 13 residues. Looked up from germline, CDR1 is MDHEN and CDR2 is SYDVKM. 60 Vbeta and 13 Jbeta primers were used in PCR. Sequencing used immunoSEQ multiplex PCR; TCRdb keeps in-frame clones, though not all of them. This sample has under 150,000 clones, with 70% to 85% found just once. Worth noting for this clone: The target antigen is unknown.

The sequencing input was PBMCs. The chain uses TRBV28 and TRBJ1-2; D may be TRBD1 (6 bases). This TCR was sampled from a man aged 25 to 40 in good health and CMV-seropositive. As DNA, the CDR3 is TGTGCCATCTCCAGGGGAACCCATTTAGGCTACACCTTC. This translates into CAISRGTHLGYTF.